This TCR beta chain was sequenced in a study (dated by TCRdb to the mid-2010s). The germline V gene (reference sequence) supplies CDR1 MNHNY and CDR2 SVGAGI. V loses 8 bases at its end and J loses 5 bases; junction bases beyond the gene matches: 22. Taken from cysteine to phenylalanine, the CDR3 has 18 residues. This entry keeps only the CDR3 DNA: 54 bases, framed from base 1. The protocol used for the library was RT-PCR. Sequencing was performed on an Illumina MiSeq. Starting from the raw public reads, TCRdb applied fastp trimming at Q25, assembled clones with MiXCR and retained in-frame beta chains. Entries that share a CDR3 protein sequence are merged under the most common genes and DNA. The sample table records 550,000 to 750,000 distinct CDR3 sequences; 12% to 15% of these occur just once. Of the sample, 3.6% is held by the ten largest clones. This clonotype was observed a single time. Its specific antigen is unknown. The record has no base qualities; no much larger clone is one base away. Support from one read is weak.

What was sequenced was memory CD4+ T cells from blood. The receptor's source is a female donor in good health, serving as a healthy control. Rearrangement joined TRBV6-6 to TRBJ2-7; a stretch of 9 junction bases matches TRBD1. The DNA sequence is TGTGCCAGCCTCACGTCCCCAATGGCCGGGACAGGGTGCGACGAGCAGTACTTC. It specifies CASLTSPMAGTGCDEQYF.